The rows below give T cell receptor beta chains drawn from one sample of a study of siplizumab effects on memory and regulatory T cells. Clones were read by immunoSEQ multiplex PCR, and TCRdb kept only the in-frame ones, dropping some. Counted here are more than 85,000 clones, 92% occurring once; the ten biggest clones make up roughly 1.1%. The source material was CD4+ T cells sorted from blood. The receptors were gathered from a human donor in good health. Each CDR3 is given with its conserved first and last residue. D genes are given only for firm matches.

v_gene,j_gene,d_gene,CDR3nt,CDR3aa
TRBV19,TRBJ2-1,TRBD2,TGTCCCTACGAAACTAGCGGGAGGGCCTTTGAAAATAATGAGCAGTTCTTC,CPYETSGRAFENNEQFF
TRBV7-8,TRBJ2-7,NA,TGTGCCAGCAGCCCAAGGGCAGGGATCTCCTACGAGCAGTACTTC,CASSPRAGISYEQYF
TRBV7-3,TRBJ2-1,TRBD2,TGTGCCAGCAGCCCTGGGACTAGCGGGTTCGCCGCCTACAATGAGCAGTTCTTC,CASSPGTSGFAAYNEQFF
TRBV21-1,TRBJ2-7,NA,TGTGCCAGCAGCAAAGATCAATGCTTTCGTCGCGGGAGGGGTTCCTACGAGCAGTACTTC,CASSKDQCFRRGRGSYEQYF
TRBV18,TRBJ1-4,TRBD1,TGTGCCAGCACAAGATCCGGGACAGAGAATGAAAAACTGTTTTTT,CASTRSGTENEKLFF
TRBV15,TRBJ2-3,NA,TGTGCCACCAGCAGAGATCGGCCTAGGTTCAGATGGCGGGTTAGCACAGATACGCAGTATTTT,CATSRDRPRFRWRVSTDTQYF
TRBV28,TRBJ2-1,NA,TGTGCCAGCTCTTCGGATAATGAGCAGTTCTTC,CASSSDNEQFF
TRBV10-3,TRBJ1-2,TRBD1,TGTGCCATCAACCGTTCTGGACAGGGTGTGGGTGGCTACACCTTC,CAINRSGQGVGGYTF
TRBV25-1,TRBJ1-1,NA,TGTGCCAGCAGTGACCGCCCTAACACTGAAGCTTTCTTT,CASSDRPNTEAFF
TRBV5-6,TRBJ2-5,NA,TGTGCCAGCAGCTTTGTAGGGTACGAGACCCAGTACTTC,CASSFVGYETQYF
TRBV5-6,TRBJ1-4,TRBD1,TGTGCCAGCAGCTTGTCTAAACAGGGGGCAATTCGGCTACTGTTTTTT,CASSLSKQGAIRLLFF
TRBV7-9,TRBJ2-1,TRBD2,TGTGCCAGCAGCTTATTTGGCGGGAGCTACAATGAGCAGTTCTTC,CASSLFGGSYNEQFF
TRBV30,TRBJ1-5,NA,TGTGCCTGGAGCCAGGCAGGGACTGGAAATCAGCCCCAGCATTTT,CAWSQAGTGNQPQHF
TRBV6-6,TRBJ1-6,TRBD1,TGTGCCAGCACGGACAGGAGGCATTCACCCCTCCACTTT,CASTDRRHSPLHF
TRBV7-8,TRBJ1-5,TRBD1,TGTGCCAGCAGCCCGGACAGGAATCAGCCCCAGCATTTT,CASSPDRNQPQHF
TRBV9,TRBJ1-4,TRBD1,TGTGCCAGCAGCGCGGGGCAGGGGGCGGTCGAAAAACTGTTTTTT,CASSAGQGAVEKLFF
TRBV28,TRBJ2-1,TRBD1,TGTGCCAGCAGACGGACAGGGAGAGGATCCTACAATGAGCAGTTCTTC,CASRRTGRGSYNEQFF
TRBV5-1,TRBJ2-7,TRBD1,TGCGCCAGCAGCTTGGCCAAACTACGGGGACAGGTTTCCTACGAGCAGTACTTC,CASSLAKLRGQVSYEQYF